The entry below describes one TCR beta chain. Its matching antigen is unknown. The sample belongs to a study of cytotoxic CD8 clonotypes in ibrutinib-treated CLL. Overall study: Response samples came after a median 12 months of treatment, range 6 to 36.

Study-wide points: A rise in clonality was seen at ibrutinib response, and a fall back toward baseline was seen at progression. Treatment left the uncommon public clonotypes either contracted or stable in frequency.

The CDR3 extends over 14 amino acids. Germline loops: CDR1 SGHVS, CDR2 FQNEAQ. Trimming removed 1 base at V and 5 bases at J, with 6 bases between. Investigators sought sequencing depths of between 1 in 200,000 and 1 in 1 million T cells. Libraries were prepared by immunoSEQ multiplex PCR; TCRdb keeps only in-frame clonotypes and omits some of them. The data hold over 100,000 clones, with approximately 85% observed a single time. This chain uses TRBV7-8 with TRBJ2-6; D not certain. The sequence derives from a human donor with chronic lymphocytic leukemia. This specimen was PBMCs, taken after 24 months of ibrutinib treatment. CDR3 coding DNA: TGTGCCAGCAGCTTAGAGGGTTGGGCCAACGTCCTGACTTTC. It codes for CASSLEGWANVLTF.